This entry is about one T cell receptor beta chain. The junction departs from the called germline gene at one end, perhaps through a read error. Measured with immunoSEQ multiplex PCR; TCRdb has only the in-frame clones, and not every one. In the table there are under 95,000 clones, approximately 95% of which are singletons. The sample is drawn from a study of siplizumab effects on memory and regulatory T cells. The CDR3 is 15 amino acids. The V gene's germline CDR1 is SSHAT and CDR2 FNYEAQ (reference sequence). The sequenced sample was non-Treg CD4+ T cells sorted from blood. This TCR was recovered from a human donor in good health. This sequence joins TRBV7-7 and TRBJ2-2; 7 positions agree with TRBD2. The CDR3 bases are TGTGCTAGCAGCTTAACTAGCGCGAACACCGGGGAGCTGTTTTTT. Its protein is CASSLTSANTGELFF.